The present T cell receptor beta chain was sequenced within a study of blood T cell repertoires in COVID-19. TCRdb keeps only in-frame clones here, not all; method: immunoSEQ multiplex PCR. The data show tens of thousands of clones, approximately 90% seen once. Specimen: peripheral blood. The receptor's source is a human donor in a cohort sampled during active COVID-19.

DNA of the CDR3: TGTGCCAGCACCGGACAGGGAAGTAGTACAGATACGCAGTATTTT. This translates into CASTGQGSSTDTQYF. V gene TRBV2 combines with J gene TRBJ2-3, with 8 bases lining up with TRBD1. After removal of 7 bases from V and 3 bases from J, the junction contained 9 bases not matched to a gene. The CDR3 contains 15 residues. The germline V gene has CDR1 SNHLY and CDR2 FYNNEI.